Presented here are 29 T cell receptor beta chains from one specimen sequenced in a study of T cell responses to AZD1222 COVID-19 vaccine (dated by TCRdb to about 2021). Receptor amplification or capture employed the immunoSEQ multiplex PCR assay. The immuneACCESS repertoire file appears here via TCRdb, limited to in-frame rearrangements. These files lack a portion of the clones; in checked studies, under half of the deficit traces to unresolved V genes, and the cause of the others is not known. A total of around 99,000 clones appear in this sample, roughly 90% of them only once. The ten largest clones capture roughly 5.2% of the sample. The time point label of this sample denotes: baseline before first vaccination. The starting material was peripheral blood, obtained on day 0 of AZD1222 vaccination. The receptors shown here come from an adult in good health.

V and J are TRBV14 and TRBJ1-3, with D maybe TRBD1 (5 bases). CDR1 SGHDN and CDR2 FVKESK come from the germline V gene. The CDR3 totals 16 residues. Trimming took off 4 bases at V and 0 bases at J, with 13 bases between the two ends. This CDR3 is CASSRDDTSSGNTIYF. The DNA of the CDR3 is TGTGCCAGCAGCCGGGACGACACGAGCTCTGGAAACACCATATATTTT.

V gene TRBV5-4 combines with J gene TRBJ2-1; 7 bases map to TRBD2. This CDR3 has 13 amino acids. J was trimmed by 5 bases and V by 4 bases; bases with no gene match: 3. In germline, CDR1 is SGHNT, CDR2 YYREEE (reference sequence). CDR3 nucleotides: TGTGCCAGCAGCCGGGACTACGACAATGAGCAGTTCTTC. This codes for CASSRDYDNEQFF.

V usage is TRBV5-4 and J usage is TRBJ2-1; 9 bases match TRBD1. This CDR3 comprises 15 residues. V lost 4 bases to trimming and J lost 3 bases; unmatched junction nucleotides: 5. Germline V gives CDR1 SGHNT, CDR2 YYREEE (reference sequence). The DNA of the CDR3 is TGTGCCAGCAGCGCCGGGACAGGGCTCTACAATGAGCAGTTCTTC. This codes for CASSAGTGLYNEQFF.

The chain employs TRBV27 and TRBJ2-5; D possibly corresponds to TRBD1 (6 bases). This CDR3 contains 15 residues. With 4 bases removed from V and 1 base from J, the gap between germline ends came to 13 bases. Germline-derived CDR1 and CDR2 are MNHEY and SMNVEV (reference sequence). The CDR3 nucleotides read TGTGCCAGCAGTTCCACCACAGGGAGCCAAGAGACCCAGTACTTC. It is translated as CASSSTTGSQETQYF.

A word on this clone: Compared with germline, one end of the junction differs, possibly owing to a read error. For the CDR3, the DNA is TGCCCGGGACAATCCACCTACGAGCAGTACTTC. Encoded protein: CPGQSTYEQYF. The chain recombines TRBV6-5 with TRBJ2-7; D possibly corresponds to TRBD1 (6 bases). CDR3 size: 11 residues. The germline V gene has CDR1 MNHEY and CDR2 SVGAGI.

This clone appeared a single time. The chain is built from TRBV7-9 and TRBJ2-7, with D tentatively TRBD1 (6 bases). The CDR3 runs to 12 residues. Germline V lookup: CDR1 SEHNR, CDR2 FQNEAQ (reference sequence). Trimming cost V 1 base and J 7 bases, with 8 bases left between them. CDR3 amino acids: CASSLDGQEQYF. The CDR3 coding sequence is TGTGCCAGCAGCTTAGATGGACAGGAGCAGTACTTC.

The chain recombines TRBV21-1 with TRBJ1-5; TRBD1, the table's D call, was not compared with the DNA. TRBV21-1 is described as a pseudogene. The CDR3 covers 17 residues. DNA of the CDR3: TGTGCCAGCAGCAAAGCGCTAGACAGGTCCCCCCATCTTCCCCAGCATTTT. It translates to CASSKALDRSPHLPQHF.

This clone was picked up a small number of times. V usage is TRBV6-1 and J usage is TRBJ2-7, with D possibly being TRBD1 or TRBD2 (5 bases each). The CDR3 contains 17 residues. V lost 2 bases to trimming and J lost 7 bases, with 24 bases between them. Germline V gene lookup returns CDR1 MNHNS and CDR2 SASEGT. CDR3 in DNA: TGTGCCAGCAGTGAACGATTGTGGGACGAGGTTATTCGGGAGCAGTACTTC. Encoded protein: CASSERLWDEVIREQYF.

CDR3 sequence reads: CASSLVGDYMNTEAFF. CDR3 coding DNA: TGTGCCAGCAGCTTGGTAGGGGATTACATGAACACTGAAGCTTTCTTT. The chain recombines TRBV5-5 with TRBJ1-1; tentative D call: TRBD1 (5 bases). Trimming left V 0 bases short and J 0 bases short, with 12 bases between. Germline CDR1 SGHKS, CDR2 YYEKEE (reference sequence). The CDR3 spans 16 residues.

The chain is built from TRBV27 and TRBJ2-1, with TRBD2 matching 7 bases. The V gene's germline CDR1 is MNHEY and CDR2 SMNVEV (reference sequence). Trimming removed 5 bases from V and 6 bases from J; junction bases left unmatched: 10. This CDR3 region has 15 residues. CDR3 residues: CASSPRASGSNEQFF. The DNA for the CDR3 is TGTGCCAGCAGTCCCAGGGCTAGCGGATCCAATGAGCAGTTCTTC.

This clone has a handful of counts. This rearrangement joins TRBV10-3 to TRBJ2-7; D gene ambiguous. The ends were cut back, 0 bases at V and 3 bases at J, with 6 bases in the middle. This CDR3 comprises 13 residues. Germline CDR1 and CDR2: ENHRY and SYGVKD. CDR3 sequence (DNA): TGTGCCATCAGTGAGTCCTTAAGCTACGAGCAGTACTTC. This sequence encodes CAISESLSYEQYF.

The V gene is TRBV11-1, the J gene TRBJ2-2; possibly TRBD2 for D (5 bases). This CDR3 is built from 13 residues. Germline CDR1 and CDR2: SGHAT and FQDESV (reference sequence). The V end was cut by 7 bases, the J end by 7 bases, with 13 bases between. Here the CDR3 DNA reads TGTGCCAGCACCCTCAGCGGTGACGGGGAGCTGTTTTTT. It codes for CASTLSGDGELFF.

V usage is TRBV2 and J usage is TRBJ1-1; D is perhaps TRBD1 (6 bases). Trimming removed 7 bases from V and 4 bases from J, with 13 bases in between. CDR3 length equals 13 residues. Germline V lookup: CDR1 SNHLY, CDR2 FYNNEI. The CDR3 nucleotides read TGTGCCAGCACACAGGGAGAGTCCACTGAAGCTTTCTTT. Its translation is CASTQGESTEAFF.

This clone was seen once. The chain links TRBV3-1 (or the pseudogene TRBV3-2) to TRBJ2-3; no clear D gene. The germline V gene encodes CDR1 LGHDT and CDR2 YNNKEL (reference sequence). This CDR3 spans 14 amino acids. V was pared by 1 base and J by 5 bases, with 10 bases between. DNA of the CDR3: TGTGCCAGCAGCCAAGGACCCGCACGAGATACGCAGTATTTT. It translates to CASSQGPARDTQYF.

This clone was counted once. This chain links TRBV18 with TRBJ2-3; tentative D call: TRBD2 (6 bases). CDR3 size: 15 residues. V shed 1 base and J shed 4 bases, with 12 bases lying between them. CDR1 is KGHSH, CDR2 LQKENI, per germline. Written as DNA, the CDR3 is TGTGCCAGCTCACCACGGGGAGGAGTAGCAGATACGCAGTATTTT. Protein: CASSPRGGVADTQYF.

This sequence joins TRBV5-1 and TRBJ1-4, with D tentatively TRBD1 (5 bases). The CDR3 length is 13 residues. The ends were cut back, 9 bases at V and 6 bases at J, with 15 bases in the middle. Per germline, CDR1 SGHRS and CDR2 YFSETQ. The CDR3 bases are TGCGCCACCAAAGCGGACACCGATGAAAAACTGTTTTTT. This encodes CATKADTDEKLFF.

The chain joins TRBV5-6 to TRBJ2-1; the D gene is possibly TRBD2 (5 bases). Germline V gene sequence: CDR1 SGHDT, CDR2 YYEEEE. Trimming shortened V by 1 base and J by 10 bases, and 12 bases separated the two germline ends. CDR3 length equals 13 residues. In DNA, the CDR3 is TGTGCCAGCAGCTTGTCCCCGGGAAAGGAGCAGTTCTTC. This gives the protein CASSLSPGKEQFF.

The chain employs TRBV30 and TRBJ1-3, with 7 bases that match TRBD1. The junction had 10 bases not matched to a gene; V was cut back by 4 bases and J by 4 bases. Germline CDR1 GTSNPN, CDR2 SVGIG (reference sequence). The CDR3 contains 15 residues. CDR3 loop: CAWTRPGTAGNTIYF. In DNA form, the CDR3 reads TGTGCCTGGACCCGCCCTGGGACAGCCGGAAACACCATATATTTT.

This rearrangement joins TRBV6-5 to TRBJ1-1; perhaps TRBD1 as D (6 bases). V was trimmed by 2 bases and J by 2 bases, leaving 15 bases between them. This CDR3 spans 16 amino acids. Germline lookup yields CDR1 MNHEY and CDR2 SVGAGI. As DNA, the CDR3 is TGTGCCAGCAGTTACGGGACACTGGGACTCAACACTGAAGCTTTCTTT. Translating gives CASSYGTLGLNTEAFF.

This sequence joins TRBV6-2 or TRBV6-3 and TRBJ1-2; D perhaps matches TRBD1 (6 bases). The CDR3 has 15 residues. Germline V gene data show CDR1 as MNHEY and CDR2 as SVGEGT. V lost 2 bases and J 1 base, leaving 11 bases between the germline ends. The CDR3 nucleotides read TGTGCCAGCAGTTACCCCCCAGGGGTTAACTATGGCTACACCTTC. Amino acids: CASSYPPGVNYGYTF.

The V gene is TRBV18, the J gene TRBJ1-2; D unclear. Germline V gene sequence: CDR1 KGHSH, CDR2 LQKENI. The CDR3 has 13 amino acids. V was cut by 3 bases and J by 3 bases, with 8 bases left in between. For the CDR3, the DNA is TGTGCCAGCTCACCGGGGTTTGACTATGGCTACACCTTC. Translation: CASSPGFDYGYTF. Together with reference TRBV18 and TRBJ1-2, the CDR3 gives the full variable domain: NAGVMQNPRHLVRRRGQEARLRCSPMKGHSHVYWYRQLPEEGLKFMVYLQKENIIDESGMPKERFSAEFPKEGPSILRIQQVVRGDSAAYFCASSPGFDYGYTFGSGTRLTVV.

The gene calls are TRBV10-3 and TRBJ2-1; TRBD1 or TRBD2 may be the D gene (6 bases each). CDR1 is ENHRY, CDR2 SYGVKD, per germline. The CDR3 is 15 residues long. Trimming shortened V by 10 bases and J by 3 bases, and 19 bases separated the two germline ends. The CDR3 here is CATGSRDTIYNEQFF. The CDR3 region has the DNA TGTGCCACCGGGAGCCGGGACACAATCTACAATGAGCAGTTCTTC.

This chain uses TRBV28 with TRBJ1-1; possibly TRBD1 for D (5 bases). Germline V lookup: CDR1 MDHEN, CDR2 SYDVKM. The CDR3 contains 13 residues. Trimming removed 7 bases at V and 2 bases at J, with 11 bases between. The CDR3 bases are TGTGCCAGCATCACACAGGTTAACACTGAAGCTTTCTTT. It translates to CASITQVNTEAFF.

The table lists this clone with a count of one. CDR3 bases: TGTGCCAGCTCACTTCCGACAGGCGATCAAGAGACCCAGTACTTC. Translation gives CASSLPTGDQETQYF. The chain combines TRBV18 with TRBJ2-5; D may be TRBD1 (6 bases). The CDR3 spans 15 residues. Germline assignment: CDR1 KGHSH and CDR2 LQKENI. Trimming removed 4 bases at V and 2 bases at J, with 14 bases between.

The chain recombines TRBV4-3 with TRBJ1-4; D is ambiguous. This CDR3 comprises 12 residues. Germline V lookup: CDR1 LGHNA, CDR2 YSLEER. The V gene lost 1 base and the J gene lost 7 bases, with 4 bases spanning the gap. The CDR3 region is CASSQGREKLFF. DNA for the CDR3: TGCGCCAGCAGCCAAGGACGTGAAAAACTGTTTTTT.

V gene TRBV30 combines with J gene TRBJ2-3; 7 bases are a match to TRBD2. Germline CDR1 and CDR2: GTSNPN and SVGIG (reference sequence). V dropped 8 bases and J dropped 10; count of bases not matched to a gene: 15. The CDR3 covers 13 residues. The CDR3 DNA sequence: TGTGCCGGGAATGGCGGGAGAGCTGGATCGCAGTATTTT. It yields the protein CAGNGGRAGSQYF.

The chain's CDR3 is CASSLAGVRDTQYF. Written as DNA, the CDR3 is TGTGCCAGCAGCTTGGCAGGGGTAAGGGATACGCAGTATTTT. The rearrangement joins TRBV11-2 to TRBJ2-3, with TRBD1 as a possible D gene (6 bases). The CDR3 covers 14 residues. Looked up from germline, CDR1 is SGHAT and CDR2 is FQNNGV. V lost 3 bases, J lost 6 bases, and 13 bases lay in between.

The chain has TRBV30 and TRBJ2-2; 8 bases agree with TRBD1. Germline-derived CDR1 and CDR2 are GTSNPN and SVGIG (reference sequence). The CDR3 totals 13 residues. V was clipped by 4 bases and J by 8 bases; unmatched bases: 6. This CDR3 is CAWNIQGEGELFF. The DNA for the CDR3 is TGTGCCTGGAATATACAGGGGGAGGGGGAGCTGTTTTTT.

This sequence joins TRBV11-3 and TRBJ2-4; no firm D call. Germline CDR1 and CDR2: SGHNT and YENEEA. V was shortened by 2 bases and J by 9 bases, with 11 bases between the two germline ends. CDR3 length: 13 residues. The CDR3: CASSLFGNSIQYF. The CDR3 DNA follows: TGTGCCAGCAGCTTATTCGGTAATAGCATTCAGTACTTC. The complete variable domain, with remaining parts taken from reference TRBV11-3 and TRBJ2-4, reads EAGVVQSPRYKIIEKKQPVAFWCNPISGHNTLYWYLQNLGQGPELLIRYENEEAVDDSQLPKDRFSAERLKGVDSTLKIQPAELGDSAVYLCASSLFGNSIQYFGAGTRLSVL.